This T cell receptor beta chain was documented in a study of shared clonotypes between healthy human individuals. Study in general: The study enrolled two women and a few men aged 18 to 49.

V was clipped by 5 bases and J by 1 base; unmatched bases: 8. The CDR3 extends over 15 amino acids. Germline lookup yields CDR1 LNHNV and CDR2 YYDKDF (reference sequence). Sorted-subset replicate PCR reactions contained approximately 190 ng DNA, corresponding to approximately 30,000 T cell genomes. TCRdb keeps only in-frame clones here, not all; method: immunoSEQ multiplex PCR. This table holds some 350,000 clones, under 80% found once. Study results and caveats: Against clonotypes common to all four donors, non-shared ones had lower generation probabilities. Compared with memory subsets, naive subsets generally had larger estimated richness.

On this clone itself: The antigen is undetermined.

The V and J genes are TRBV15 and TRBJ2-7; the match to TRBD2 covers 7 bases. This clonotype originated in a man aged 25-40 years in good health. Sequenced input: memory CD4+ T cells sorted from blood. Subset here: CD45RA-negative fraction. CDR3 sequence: CATSPGGSGSYEQYF. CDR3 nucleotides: TGTGCCACCAGCCCAGGCGGGAGCGGGTCCTACGAGCAGTACTTC.